A single T cell receptor (beta chain) is shown here with its context. These data are taken from a study of CD8+CD57+ T cells in acquired aplastic anemia. Study at large: About 9.8 million reads, on average, were obtained for CD4+ cells from healthy donors.

This CDR3 contains 15 residues. The V end lost 4 bases, the J end lost 2 bases, and 16 bases lay between the germline ends. CDR1 and CDR2 (germline): DFQATT, SNEGSKA (reference sequence). The template for TCR beta VDJ and CDR3 sequence profiling was genomic DNA. TCRdb re-derived calls from the reads in MiXCR, one entry per CDR3 protein. Of fewer than 250,000 distinct CDR3 sequences listed, approximately 52% were seen once; the top ten hold about 16%. This TCR was recovered from a human donor in good health, serving as a control. Sequenced sample: sorted CD4+, CD8+, or CD8+CD57+ T cells (not recorded which) from PBMCs. J is TRBJ2-3 and V is TRBV20-1, with no clear D. CDR3 amino acids: CSAKITPGNTDTQYF. CDR3 DNA: TGCAGTGCTAAGATTACCCCTGGGAACACAGATACGCAGTATTTT.